A single sample is the source of the 13 T cell receptor beta chains below, sequenced in a study of CD8+ T cells in alopecia areata. Treatment denoted: oral pan-JAK inhibitor, 5-10 mg twice daily. Extracted RNA was reverse transcribed into cDNA, the sequencing template. Some clones are missing from TCRdb's copy, which holds only in-frame ones; the method was immunoSEQ multiplex PCR. The sample carries roughly 120,000 clones, 56% recorded once. The sample here was CD4+ T cells sorted from blood, taken at week 24, from a patient treated with tofacitinib. The receptors were sampled from a human donor with alopecia areata.

For this clone: The same CDR3 can be traced to other DNA sequences in this sample. V gene TRBV29-1 combines with J gene TRBJ1-1; 11 bases map to TRBD1. Germline lookup yields CDR1 SQVTM and CDR2 ANQGSEA. After removal of 4 bases from V and 4 bases from J, the junction contained 2 bases not matched to a gene. This CDR3 has 13 residues. The CDR3 loop reads CSVVGQGGTEAFF. As DNA, the CDR3 is TGCAGCGTTGTGGGACAGGGGGGCACTGAAGCTTTCTTT.

This clone occurred a few times. The chain couples TRBV20-1 to TRBJ2-1; D ambiguous. The CDR3 sequence is 11 residues long. The V and J ends lost 4 bases and 14 bases respectively, with 15 bases between them. In germline, CDR1 is DFQATT, CDR2 SNEGSKA (reference sequence). CDR3 coding DNA: TGCAGTGCTACGCTCGAACTCCCGGAGTTCTTC. Translating it yields CSATLELPEFF.

This chain links TRBV2 with TRBJ2-3; possibly TRBD2 for D (5 bases). The CDR3 sequence is 14 residues long. V lost 1 base to trimming and J lost 8 bases, with 13 bases between them. Germline V gives CDR1 SNHLY, CDR2 FYNNEI. The CDR3 DNA reads TGTGCCAGCAGTGAAGAAGGACTCTCGGCTACGCAGTATTTT. This codes for CASSEEGLSATQYF.

This sequence joins TRBV9 and TRBJ1-1; perhaps TRBD1 as D (5 bases). The germline V gene has CDR1 SGDLS and CDR2 YYNGEE. V lost 2 bases, J lost 3 bases, and 14 bases lay in between. This CDR3 contains 15 residues. This chain's CDR3 is CASSVQVRGDTEAFF. CDR3 bases: TGTGCCAGCAGCGTCCAGGTCCGGGGGGACACTGAAGCTTTCTTT.

This chain joins TRBV7-2 and TRBJ2-7; TRBD2 aligns across 7 bases. With 4 bases clipped from V and 6 bases from J, the junction kept 6 bases outside the gene matches. Per the germline V gene, CDR1 is SGHTA and CDR2 is FQGNSA. The CDR3 has 13 amino acids. CDR3 sequence reads: CASSSVRGVEQYF. CDR3 bases: TGTGCCAGCAGCTCAGTACGGGGGGTCGAGCAGTACTTC.

This clone was picked up one time. V and J are TRBV10-1 and TRBJ2-5; D is uncertain. Trimming stripped 5 bases from V and 3 bases from J, with 10 bases between. The CDR3 contains 13 residues. Germline assignment: CDR1 WNHNN and CDR2 SYGVQD (reference sequence). In nucleotides, the CDR3 is TGCGCCAGCAGTAGGGCCGTCGAAGAGACCCAGTACTTC. Translation: CASSRAVEETQYF.

The chain couples TRBV4-1 to TRBJ2-6; perhaps TRBD1 as D (5 bases). The V and J ends lost 4 bases and 0 bases respectively, with 13 bases between them. Germline values: CDR1 MGHRA, CDR2 YSYEKL. The CDR3 is 17 amino acids. CDR3: CASSRTDSLSGANVLTF. The CDR3 DNA reads as TGCGCCAGCAGCCGAACCGACAGCCTCTCTGGGGCCAACGTCCTGACTTTC.

The CDR3, as DNA: TGTGCCAGCCAGGGTTGGAATCAAGAGACCCAGTACTTC. It translates to CASQGWNQETQYF. This rearrangement joins TRBV6-5 to TRBJ2-5, with D maybe TRBD1 (5 bases). CDR1 MNHEY and CDR2 SVGAGI come from the germline V gene. CDR3 length: 13 residues. The V gene lost 8 bases and the J gene lost 2 bases, with 12 bases spanning the gap.

This clone occurred a few times. The V and J genes are TRBV5-5 and TRBJ2-3, with 9 nucleotides matching TRBD1. The germline V gene has CDR1 SGHKS and CDR2 YYEKEE (reference sequence). The V segment lost 5 bases and the J segment 4 bases; nucleotides outside the gene matches: 5. CDR3 length: 14 amino acids. The CDR3 region has the DNA TGTGCCAGCAGGCGGACAGGGGACTCAGATACGCAGTATTTT. This translates into CASRRTGDSDTQYF.

The chain employs TRBV9 and TRBJ2-6, with D unclear. The CDR3 is 16 residues long. In germline, CDR1 is SGDLS, CDR2 YYNGEE. V dropped 4 bases and J dropped 1 base, with 12 bases sitting between them. CDR3 in DNA: TGTGCCAGCAGCCTGAGAATCAGATCTGGGGCCAACGTCCTGACTTTC. Translation gives CASSLRIRSGANVLTF.

The chain links TRBV7-2 to TRBJ1-2; no definite D call. The V and J ends lost 5 bases and 4 bases respectively, with 20 bases between them. Germline V lookup: CDR1 SGHTA, CDR2 FQGNSA. This CDR3 has 16 amino acids. The CDR3, as DNA: TGTGCCAGCAGCCCCTCGGGCGCCAGAGGTGGCTATGGCTACACCTTC. This encodes CASSPSGARGGYGYTF. Combining the CDR3 with reference TRBV7-2 and TRBJ1-2 gives the whole variable domain GAGVSQSPSNKVTEKGKDVELRCDPISGHTALYWYRQSLGQGLEFLIYFQGNSAPDKSGLPSDRFSAERTGGSVSTLTIQRTQQEDSAVYLCASSPSGARGGYGYTFGSGTRLTVV.

The rearrangement links TRBV5-6 to TRBJ2-5; possible D gene TRBD1, 6 bases. From germline, CDR1 is SGHDT and CDR2 YYEEEE. Trimming removed 1 base at V and 3 bases at J, with 19 bases between. The CDR3 runs 17 residues. CDR3 in DNA: TGTGCCAGCAGCTTGATGGACAGATTCGGGACGAAAGAGACCCAGTACTTC. This sequence encodes CASSLMDRFGTKETQYF.

This clone was recorded a few times. V is TRBV19 and J is TRBJ2-2; possible D gene TRBD2, 5 bases. Germline-derived CDR1 and CDR2 are LNHDA and SQIVND (reference sequence). With 6 bases removed from V and 4 bases from J, the gap between germline ends came to 9 bases. The CDR3 contains 13 residues. The CDR3 spells CASSREFTGELFF. The CDR3 nucleotides are TGTGCCAGTAGCCGGGAATTCACCGGGGAGCTGTTTTTT.